The next 15 T cell receptor beta chains were all read from a single sample in a study of identical twins. MiXCR was run by TCRdb on the 5' RACE reads, yielding one entry per CDR3 protein. Here the sample spans a few hundred thousand distinct CDR3 sequences, more than 13% being singletons. Another study also made use of these data, one on yellow fever vaccine responses in identical twins.

Sample: CD4+ T cells sorted from blood. The receptors stem from a woman younger than 35 in good health.

CDR3: CASASRGDTSYNEQFF. The CDR3 DNA follows: TGTGCTAGTGCTTCCCGCGGGGACACATCCTACAATGAGCAGTTCTTC. The chain is built from TRBV12-5 and TRBJ2-1, with D perhaps TRBD1 or TRBD2 (6 bases each). The V end was cut by 7 bases, the J end by 1 base, with 17 bases between. The CDR3 consists of 16 residues. Germline V lookup: CDR1 LGHNT, CDR2 FRNRAP.

The sample holds many counts of this clonotype. The chain combines TRBV3-1 with TRBJ1-3; D gene ambiguous. The V end was cut by 3 bases, the J end by 2 bases, with 2 bases between. CDR1 and CDR2 (germline): LGHDT, YNNKEL (reference sequence). The CDR3 contains 12 residues. CDR3 DNA sequence: TGTGCCAGCAGCCAGACTGGAAACACCATATATTTT. The encoded protein is CASSQTGNTIYF.

This clonotype was seen only a few times. J is TRBJ1-5 and V is TRBV12-3 or TRBV12-4; TRBD1 might be the D (5 bases). Trimming stripped 3 bases from V and 7 bases from J, with 13 bases between. The CDR3 runs to 14 residues. The CDR3 protein is CASSFARVGQPQHF. The CDR3 DNA follows: TGTGCCAGCAGTTTCGCCAGGGTTGGACAGCCCCAGCATTTT.

The chain links TRBV27 to TRBJ1-2, with TRBD1 matching 7 bases. The CDR3 is made up of 14 amino acids. Trimming at V came to 6 bases and at J to 4 bases, leaving 8 bases not matched to a gene. Per germline, CDR1 MNHEY and CDR2 SMNVEV (reference sequence). In nucleotides, the CDR3 is TGTGCCAGCAGCTCCAACAGGGGAGCCTATGGCTACACCTTC. As protein: CASSSNRGAYGYTF.

The chain carries TRBV27 and TRBJ2-1; the match to TRBD2 covers 12 bases. J gave up 6 bases and V 3 bases, and 18 bases lay outside the gene matches. This CDR3 has 20 residues. In germline, CDR1 is MNHEY, CDR2 SMNVEV (reference sequence). CDR3 coding DNA: TGTGCCAGCAGTTTCTTCCACTCGACTAGCGGGAGTGGGGCAGGCAATGAGCAGTTCTTC. Amino acids: CASSFFHSTSGSGAGNEQFF.

This chain links TRBV5-1 with TRBJ2-3; possibly TRBD1 for D (5 bases). Trimming took 4 bases from V and 0 from J, leaving 15 bases between them. Germline V gene data show CDR1 as SGHRS and CDR2 as YFSETQ. This CDR3 region has 16 residues. DNA of the CDR3: TGCGCCAGCAGCCCTCAAGGGGCAGGGAGCACAGATACGCAGTATTTT. This codes for CASSPQGAGSTDTQYF.

This clonotype was seen a few times. Likely a read error: the CDR3 ends without its conserved phenylalanine or tryptophan. Because the CDR3's place on the DNA is in doubt, the DNA is left out and the CDR3 is given as listed by TCRdb. The rearrangement uses TRBV30 and TRBJ1-4. CDR1 GTSNPN and CDR2 SVGIG come from the germline V gene (reference sequence). The CDR3 is 11 amino acids in total, end residues counted. CDR3 sequence reads: CAWSEGTRKVR.

This clonotype was found a few times. V gene TRBV7-8 combines with J gene TRBJ2-3; no clear D. This CDR3 spans 14 amino acids. With 4 bases removed from V and 5 bases from J, the gap between germline ends came to 13 bases. From germline, CDR1 is SGHVS and CDR2 FQNEAQ. The chain's CDR3 is CASSSDGPEDTQYF. The CDR3 DNA reads TGTGCCAGCAGCTCGGACGGTCCTGAAGATACGCAGTATTTT.

There are a few counts of this clonotype. V gene TRBV3-1 combines with J gene TRBJ2-1; 7 nucleotides align to TRBD1. This CDR3 region has 15 residues. V shed 2 bases and J 6 bases; nucleotides not matched to a gene: 7. Germline-derived CDR1 and CDR2 are LGHDT and YNNKEL (reference sequence). The DNA of the CDR3 is TGTGCCAGCAGCCAACCAGGGGGTGGAGGCAATGAGCAGTTCTTC. This codes for CASSQPGGGGNEQFF.

The chain joins TRBV5-1 to TRBJ1-1; D is unclear. Trimming pared 4 bases from V and 1 base from J, leaving 14 bases between. CDR1 SGHRS and CDR2 YFSETQ come from the germline V gene. This CDR3 is 15 amino acids long. CDR3 in amino acids: CASSPESVKNTEAFF. In DNA, the CDR3 is TGCGCCAGCAGCCCTGAGTCGGTAAAGAACACTGAAGCTTTCTTT.

The sample holds a few counts of this clonotype. V and J are TRBV10-3 and TRBJ2-2, with D maybe TRBD1 (5 bases). Trimming shortened V by 7 bases and J by 6 bases, and 12 bases separated the two germline ends. Germline-derived CDR1 and CDR2 are ENHRY and SYGVKD. The CDR3 length is 13 residues. The CDR3 coding sequence is TGTGCCATCAAAGGGGCTCGGTCCGGGGAGCTGTTTTTT. It translates to CAIKGARSGELFF.

The chain links TRBV20-1 to TRBJ1-2, with D uncertain. The germline CDR1 and CDR2 sequences are DFQATT and SNEGSKA (reference sequence). The CDR3 is 15 residues long. Trimming stripped 4 bases from V and 0 bases from J, with 15 bases between. CDR3 coding DNA: TGCAGTGCTATAGCTCGGTGGGGAGCTAACTATGGCTACACCTTC. As protein: CSAIARWGANYGYTF.

This clonotype was counted at least ten times. This chain joins TRBV5-1 and TRBJ2-7; D remains unclear. The CDR3 length is 13 residues. CDR1 and CDR2 (germline): SGHRS, YFSETQ. Between the trimmed V and J ends, which lost 3 bases and 2 bases, there was a span of 9 bases. The CDR3 protein is CASSSPPTYEQYF. CDR3 nucleotides: TGCGCCAGCAGCTCCCCCCCGACCTACGAGCAGTACTTC.

This clonotype came up many times. The chain recombines TRBV6-1 with TRBJ1-3; D is uncertain. The CDR3 length is 18 residues. Germline-derived CDR1 and CDR2 are MNHNS and SASEGT. V lost 9 bases, J lost 0 bases, and 24 bases lay in between. Here the CDR3 reads CASLRVPGAHVSGNTIYF. The CDR3 region has the DNA TGTGCCAGTCTTCGGGTACCGGGAGCCCATGTCTCTGGAAACACCATATATTTT.

The chain recombines TRBV7-2 with TRBJ2-7, with D perhaps TRBD2 (5 bases). Per the germline V gene, CDR1 is SGHTA and CDR2 is FQGNSA. The V and J ends lost 3 bases and 4 bases respectively, with 13 bases between them. The CDR3 has 14 amino acids. The CDR3 protein is CASSFLGREYEQYF. The CDR3 region has the DNA TGTGCCAGCAGCTTCCTTGGAAGGGAGTACGAGCAGTACTTC.